This TCR beta chain was identified in a study of PD-L1 blockade in urothelial cancer. Overall study context: T cells numbered a median of approximately 130,000 in the blood samples. Whole-study findings and limits: Patients who had durable benefit saw their tumor-associated blood clones expand more at 3 weeks.

The data were produced by immunoSEQ multiplex PCR, yet TCRdb's version contains in-frame clones alone and is incomplete. The sample carries 38,000 or so clones, over 70% recorded once. The diagnosis in patients was locally advanced or metastatic urothelial carcinoma. Patients yielded 1 to 8 samples each, pretreatment and on-treatment. This clone showed up just a few times. Its antigen is not identified. Trimming removed 0 bases from V and 6 bases from J, with 12 bases in between. CDR1 is KGHSH, CDR2 LQKENI, per germline. This CDR3 comprises 15 residues. The rearrangement joins TRBV18 to TRBJ2-1; D unresolved. The receptor's source is a man aged 55 to 70 with urothelial cancer. This sample comprised PBMCs, obtained around atezolizumab (anti-PD-L1) treatment. In DNA form, the CDR3 reads TGTGCCAGCTCACCACCCATAGTAAATGGCAATGAGCAGTTCTTC. Amino acid sequence: CASSPPIVNGNEQFF. The variable domain in full, completed from reference TRBV18 and TRBJ2-1, reads NAGVMQNPRHLVRRRGQEARLRCSPMKGHSHVYWYRQLPEEGLKFMVYLQKENIIDESGMPKERFSAEFPKEGPSILRIQQVVRGDSAAYFCASSPPIVNGNEQFFGPGTRLTVL.